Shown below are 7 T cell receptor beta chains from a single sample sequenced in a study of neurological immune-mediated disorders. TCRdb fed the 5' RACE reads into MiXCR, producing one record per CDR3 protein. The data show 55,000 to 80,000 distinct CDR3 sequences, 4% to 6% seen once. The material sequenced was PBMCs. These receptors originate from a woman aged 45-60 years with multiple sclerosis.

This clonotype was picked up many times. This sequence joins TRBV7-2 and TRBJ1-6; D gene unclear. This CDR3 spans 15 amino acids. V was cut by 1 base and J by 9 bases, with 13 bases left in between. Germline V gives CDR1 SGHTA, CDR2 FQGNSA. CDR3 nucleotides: TGTGCCAGCAGCTTAGTAAGCGGGGTTCGTTCACCCCTCCACTTT. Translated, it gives CASSLVSGVRSPLHF. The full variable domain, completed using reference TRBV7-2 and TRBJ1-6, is GAGVSQSPSNKVTEKGKDVELRCDPISGHTALYWYRQSLGQGLEFLIYFQGNSAPDKSGLPSDRFSAERTGGSVSTLTIQRTQQEDSAVYLCASSLVSGVRSPLHFGNGTRLTVT.

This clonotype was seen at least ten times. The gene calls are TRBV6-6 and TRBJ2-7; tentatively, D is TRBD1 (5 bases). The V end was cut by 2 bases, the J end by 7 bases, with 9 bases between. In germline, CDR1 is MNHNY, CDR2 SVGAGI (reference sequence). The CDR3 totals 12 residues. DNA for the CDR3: TGTGCCAGCAGTTACGACCGGACAGAGCAGTACTTC. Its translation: CASSYDRTEQYF.

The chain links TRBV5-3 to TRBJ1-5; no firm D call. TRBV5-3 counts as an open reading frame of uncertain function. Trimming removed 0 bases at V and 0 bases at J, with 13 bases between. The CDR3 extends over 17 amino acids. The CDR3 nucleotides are TGTGCCAGAAGCTTGGAGCCACAGATGTATAGCAATCAGCCCCAGCATTTT. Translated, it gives CARSLEPQMYSNQPQHF.

The CDR3 here is CASSLKVFGTRYNEQFF. The CDR3 DNA reads TGTGCCAGCAGCTTAAAGGTATTCGGGACAAGATACAATGAGCAGTTCTTC. The chain is built from TRBV7-8 and TRBJ2-1; the D gene is possibly TRBD1 (6 bases). V gave up 2 bases and J gave up 4 bases, with 18 bases separating them. There are 17 residues in the CDR3. CDR1 is SGHVS and CDR2 is FQNEAQ in the germline V gene. The full variable domain, with the rest looked up from reference TRBV7-8 and TRBJ2-1, is GAGVSQSPRYKVAKRGQDVALRCDPISGHVSLFWYQQALGQGPEFLTYFQNEAQLDKSGLPSDRFFAERPEGSVSTLKIQRTQQEDSAVYLCASSLKVFGTRYNEQFFGPGTRLTVL.

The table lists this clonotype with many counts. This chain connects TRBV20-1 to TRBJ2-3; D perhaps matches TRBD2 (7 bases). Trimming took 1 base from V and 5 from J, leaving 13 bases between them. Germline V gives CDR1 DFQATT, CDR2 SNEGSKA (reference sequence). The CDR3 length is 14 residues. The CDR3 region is CSARGGGLGDTQYF. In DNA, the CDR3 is TGCAGTGCTAGAGGCGGGGGCTTAGGAGATACGCAGTATTTT.

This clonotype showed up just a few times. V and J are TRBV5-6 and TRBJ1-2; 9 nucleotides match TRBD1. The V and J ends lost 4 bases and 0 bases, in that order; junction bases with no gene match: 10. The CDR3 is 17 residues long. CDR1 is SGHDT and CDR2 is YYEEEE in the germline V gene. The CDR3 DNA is TGTGCCAGCAGCAATACCGGGACAGGGTCATCTAACTATGGCTACACCTTC. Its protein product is CASSNTGTGSSNYGYTF.

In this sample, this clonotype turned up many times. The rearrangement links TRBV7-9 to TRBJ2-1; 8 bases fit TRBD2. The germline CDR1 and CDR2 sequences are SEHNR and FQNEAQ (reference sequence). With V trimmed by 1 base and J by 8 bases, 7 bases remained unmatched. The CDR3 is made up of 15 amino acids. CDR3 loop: CASSLGGGRGDEQFF. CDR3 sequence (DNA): TGTGCCAGCAGCTTAGGCGGGGGGCGCGGAGATGAGCAGTTCTTC.